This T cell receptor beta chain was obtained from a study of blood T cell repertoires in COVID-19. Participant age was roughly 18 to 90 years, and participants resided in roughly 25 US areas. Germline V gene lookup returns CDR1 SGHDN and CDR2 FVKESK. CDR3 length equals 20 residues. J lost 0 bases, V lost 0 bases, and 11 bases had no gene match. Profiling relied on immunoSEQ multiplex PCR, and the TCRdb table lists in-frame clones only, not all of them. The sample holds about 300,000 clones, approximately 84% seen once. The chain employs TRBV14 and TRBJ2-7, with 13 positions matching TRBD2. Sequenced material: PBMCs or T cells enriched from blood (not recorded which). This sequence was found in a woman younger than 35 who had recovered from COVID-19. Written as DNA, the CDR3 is TGTGCCAGCAGCCAAGATCCTCGACTAGCGGGAGGCCGAAGCTCCTACGAGCAGTACTTC. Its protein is CASSQDPRLAGGRSSYEQYF.